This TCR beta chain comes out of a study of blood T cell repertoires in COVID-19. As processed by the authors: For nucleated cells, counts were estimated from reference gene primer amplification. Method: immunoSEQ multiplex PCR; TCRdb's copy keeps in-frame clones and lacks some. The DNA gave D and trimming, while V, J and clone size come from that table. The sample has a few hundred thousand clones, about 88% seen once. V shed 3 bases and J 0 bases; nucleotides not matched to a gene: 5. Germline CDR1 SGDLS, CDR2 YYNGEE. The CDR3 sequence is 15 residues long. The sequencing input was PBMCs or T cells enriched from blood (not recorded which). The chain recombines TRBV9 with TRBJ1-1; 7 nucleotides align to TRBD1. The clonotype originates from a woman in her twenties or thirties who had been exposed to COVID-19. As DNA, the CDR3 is TGTGCCAGCAGCGAGGGGACAGCCATGAACACTGAAGCTTTCTTT. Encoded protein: CASSEGTAMNTEAFF.